The entry that follows covers one TCR beta chain sequence. The antigen remains undetermined. CDR3 size: 15 residues. Trimming stripped 4 bases from V and 5 bases from J, with 18 bases between. CDR1 and CDR2 (germline): LGHNA, YNFKEQ. PCR employed 60 Vbeta and 13 Jbeta primers. Sequencing used immunoSEQ multiplex PCR; TCRdb keeps in-frame clones, though not all of them. Recorded for this sample: some 140,000 clones. This entry comes from a study of cytomegalovirus exposure and HLA in healthy donors. The wider study: Ancestry clustering placed around 80% of some 400 genotyped donors in the Caucasian-associated cluster.

Whole-study findings and limits: TCR beta chains numbering 164 were designated cytomegalovirus-associated. Presence/absence results assume similar sequencing depth per donor, which may not hold. After further analysis at a later stage, roughly 15,000 TCR beta sequences were associated with HLA alleles at 0.05 false discovery rate.

The rearrangement uses TRBV4-2 and TRBJ2-7; D possibly corresponds to TRBD1 (6 bases). This TCR came from a woman in her thirties or forties in good health and CMV-seronegative. Sequences were obtained from PBMCs. The CDR3 loop reads CASSPLLTGTHEQYF. As DNA, the CDR3 is TGTGCCAGCAGCCCGCTACTCACAGGGACCCACGAGCAGTACTTC.